Below, 8 T cell receptor beta chains from the same sample are listed, as sequenced in a study of OX40 agonist ivuxolimab in advanced cancers. Sequencing was performed with immunoSEQ multiplex PCR; in TCRdb, only in-frame clones are kept and a portion is missing. This sample yields tens of thousands of clones, of which around nine tenths are seen a single time; approximately 1.6% belongs to the top ten. The sequenced sample was CD4+ or CD8+ T cells sorted from blood, obtained in a trial of the OX40 agonist ivuxolimab. The receptors derive from an adult with an advanced solid tumor such as melanoma, head and neck, liver or kidney cancer.

There are a few counts of this clone. The V call is TRBV7-6, the J call TRBJ1-5, with D possibly being TRBD1 (5 bases). Germline CDR1 and CDR2: SGHVS and FNYEAQ. The V end was cut by 5 bases, the J end by 7 bases, with 18 bases between. The CDR3 loop spans 15 amino acids. CDR3 DNA sequence: TGTGCCAGCAGCCCGCAGGGTGGATCTAGGCAGCCCCAGCATTTT. Its protein is CASSPQGGSRQPQHF. Looking up the rest from reference TRBV7-6 and TRBJ1-5 gives the full variable domain: GAGVSQSPRYKVTKRGQDVALRCDPISGHVSLYWYRQALGQGPEFLTYFNYEAQQDKSGLPNDRFSAERPEGSISTLTIQRTEQRDSAMYRCASSPQGGSRQPQHFGDGTRLSIL.

This clone has a single count. The rearrangement uses TRBV18 and TRBJ1-2; TRBD1 matches at 7 bases. Germline V gives CDR1 KGHSH, CDR2 LQKENI. This CDR3 has 13 amino acids. V lost 5 bases to trimming and J lost 4 bases; unmatched junction nucleotides: 4. The DNA for the CDR3 is TGTGCCAGCTCAGAGGGACAGATCTATGGCTACACCTTC. It translates to CASSEGQIYGYTF.

This CDR3 is CAWSGTENQPQHF. The CDR3, as DNA: TGTGCCTGGAGTGGGACAGAGAATCAGCCCCAGCATTTT. The chain has TRBV30 and TRBJ1-5; TRBD1 might be the D (6 bases). V lost 1 base and J lost 4, with 8 bases in between. The CDR3 sequence is 13 residues long. CDR1 is GTSNPN, CDR2 SVGIG, per germline (reference sequence).

The CDR3 DNA reads as TGTGCCAGCAGCGTAGATCTGGGAGCGAGTGAAAAACTGTTTTTT. Residues: CASSVDLGASEKLFF. This chain uses TRBV9 with TRBJ1-4; D unclear. Looked up from germline, CDR1 is SGDLS and CDR2 is YYNGEE. The CDR3 has 15 amino acids. V was pared by 0 bases and J by 7 bases, with 13 bases between. Using reference TRBV9 and TRBJ1-4 for the parts outside the CDR3, the full variable domain is DSGVTQTPKHLITATGQRVTLRCSPRSGDLSVYWYQQSLDQGLQFLIQYYNGEERAKGNILERFSAQQFPDLHSELNLSSLELGDSALYFCASSVDLGASEKLFFGSGTQLSVL.

This chain links TRBV19 with TRBJ1-1, with D hard to call. This CDR3 comprises 13 residues. V lost 5 bases, J lost 0 bases, and 7 bases lay in between. CDR1 is LNHDA, CDR2 SQIVND, per germline (reference sequence). CDR3 sequence: CASSDLMNTEAFF. In nucleotides, the CDR3 is TGTGCCAGTAGTGACTTAATGAACACTGAAGCTTTCTTT.

This clone was seen more than once but under ten times. This rearrangement joins TRBV7-9 to TRBJ2-3, with TRBD2 as a possible D gene (5 bases). The V end lost 2 bases, the J end lost 6 bases, and 12 bases lay between the germline ends. CDR3 size: 14 residues. Germline V gene sequence: CDR1 SEHNR, CDR2 FQNEAQ (reference sequence). The CDR3 spells CASSLKREWDTQYF. The CDR3 DNA reads as TGTGCCAGCAGCTTAAAAAGGGAGTGGGATACGCAGTATTTT.

The chain employs TRBV10-3 and TRBJ2-7; a weak D match, TRBD2 (6 bases). The ends were cut back, 4 bases at V and 4 bases at J, with 20 bases in the middle. The CDR3 is 16 amino acids. Germline loops: CDR1 ENHRY, CDR2 SYGVKD. In nucleotides, the CDR3 is TGTGCCATCAGTGTCACTACTGCCTCGGGACTGTACGAGCAGTACTTC. It is translated as CAISVTTASGLYEQYF.

The chain recombines TRBV18 with TRBJ2-6; 9 bases map to TRBD1. This CDR3 comprises 17 residues. Germline lookup yields CDR1 KGHSH and CDR2 LQKENI. V dropped 4 bases and J dropped 4; count of bases not matched to a gene: 8. The CDR3 is CASSRGQGMEGANVLTF. Here the CDR3 DNA reads TGTGCCAGCTCACGGGGACAGGGAATGGAAGGGGCCAACGTCCTGACTTTC.